The clone carrying this T cell receptor beta chain was picked up many times. Its target is unknown. This record comes from a study of spatial heterogeneity in lung cancer. Study results and limitations: Intratumoral expanded alpha and beta TCR counts were found to track tumor mutation counts.

Between the trimmed V and J ends, which lost 3 bases and 1 base, there was a span of 9 bases. The CDR3 has 13 residues. From germline, CDR1 is SQVTM and CDR2 ANQGSEA. Every TCR cDNA molecule carried a tag that served as a unique molecular identifier. In TCRdb, the 5' RACE reads were re-called with MiXCR into one record per CDR3 protein. The table lists 20,000 to 30,000 distinct CDR3 sequences, roughly 10% of them singletons. Specified time point: sample taken at primary tumor resection. There were 72 donors, all of them untreated patients with early-stage non-small cell lung cancer. Material for sequencing was whole RNA from tumor, nontumor lung or frozen PBMC, left unsorted.

The chain combines TRBV29-1 with TRBJ2-5; tentatively, D is TRBD1 (5 bases). The source of this sequence is a male donor with early-stage non-small cell lung cancer. The sample here was lung tumor tissue, taken at surgery. CDR3 nucleotides: TGCAGCGTTGAGGTTGGGGCCCAAGAGACCCAGTACTTC. Residues: CSVEVGAQETQYF. The variable domain in full, completed from reference TRBV29-1 and TRBJ2-5, reads SAVISQKPSRDICQRGTSLTIQCQVDSQVTMMFWYRQQPGQSLTLIATANQGSEATYESGFVIDKFPISRPNLTFSTLTVSNMSPEDSSIYLCSVEVGAQETQYFGPGTRLLVL.